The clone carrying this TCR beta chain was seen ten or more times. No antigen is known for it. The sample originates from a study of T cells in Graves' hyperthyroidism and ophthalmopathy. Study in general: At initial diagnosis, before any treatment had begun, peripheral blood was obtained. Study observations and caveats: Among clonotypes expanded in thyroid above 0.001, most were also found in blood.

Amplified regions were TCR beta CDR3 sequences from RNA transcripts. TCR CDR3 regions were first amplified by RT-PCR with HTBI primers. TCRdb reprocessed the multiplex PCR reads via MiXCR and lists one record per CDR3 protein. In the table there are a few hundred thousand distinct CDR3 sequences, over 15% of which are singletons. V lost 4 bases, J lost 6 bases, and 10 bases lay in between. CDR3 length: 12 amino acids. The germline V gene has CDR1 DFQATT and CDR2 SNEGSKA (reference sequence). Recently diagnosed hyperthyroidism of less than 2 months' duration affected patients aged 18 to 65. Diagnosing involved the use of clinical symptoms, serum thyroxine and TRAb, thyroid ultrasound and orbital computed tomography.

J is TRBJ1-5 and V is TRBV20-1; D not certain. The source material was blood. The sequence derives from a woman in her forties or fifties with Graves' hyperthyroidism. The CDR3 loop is CSAIEGRQPQHF. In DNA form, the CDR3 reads TGCAGTGCTATCGAAGGTCGTCAGCCCCAGCATTTT.